A selection of T cell receptor beta chains follows, all from one sample in a study of blood T cell repertoires in COVID-19. Measured with immunoSEQ multiplex PCR; TCRdb has only the in-frame clones, and not every one. The table shows 450,000 to 500,000 clones, with roughly 87% occurring only once. Sequenced: PBMCs or T cells enriched from blood (not recorded which). These TCRs come from a woman aged 18-29 years who had recovered from COVID-19. CDR3s include the opening cysteine and the closing phenylalanine or tryptophan. The D gene is left open where the match is weak. Only some rows state a clone size, as once, few, many or a class for expanded clones.

clone_size cdr3_length j_call d_call v_call cdr3_aa cdr3_nt
- 13 TRBJ1-2 - TRBV12-3/TRBV12-4 CASSLELNYGYTF TGTGCCAGCAGTTTGGAGCTTAACTATGGCTACACCTTC
once 17 TRBJ1-3 - TRBV5-1 CASSLGPSGGSGNTIYF TGCGCCAGCAGCTTGGGTCCAAGTGGAGGCTCTGGAAACACCATATATTTT
- 13 TRBJ2-1 - TRBV7-6 CASSLGGGGEQFF TGTGCCAGCAGCTTAGGGGGGGGCGGTGAGCAGTTCTTC
- 15 TRBJ1-1 TRBD1 TRBV10-3 CAISDSRTGATEAFF TGTGCCATCAGTGATTCCCGGACAGGGGCCACTGAAGCTTTCTTT
- 16 TRBJ1-5 - TRBV2 CASSGAGPLSNQPQHF TGTGCCAGCAGTGGGGCGGGACCGCTAAGCAATCAGCCCCAGCATTTT
- 16 TRBJ2-7 - TRBV19 CASSIDHSRGGYEQYF TGTGCCAGTAGTATAGATCACAGCAGGGGTGGCTACGAGCAGTACTTC
- 12 TRBJ2-1 - TRBV30 CAWSVSRHEQFF TGTGCCTGGAGTGTATCGCGCCATGAGCAGTTCTTC
- 12 TRBJ2-3 - TRBV10-2 CAMGAYTDTQYF TGCGCCATGGGGGCATACACAGATACGCAGTATTTT
- 17 TRBJ2-1 - TRBV18 CASSPLERARSYNEQFF TGTGCCAGCTCCCCCTTAGAGCGGGCCCGCTCCTACAATGAGCAGTTCTTC
- 16 TRBJ2-3 - TRBV6-1 CASSENTRGSTDTQYF TGTGCCAGCAGTGAAAATACCCGGGGGAGCACAGATACGCAGTATTTT
- 15 TRBJ1-6 - TRBV6-5 CASTKLEGGNSPLHF TGTGCCAGCACCAAACTCGAGGGTGGGAATTCACCCCTCCACTTT
few 15 TRBJ1-6 TRBD1 TRBV10-3 CAIKAGGVYNSPLHF TGTGCCATCAAGGCAGGGGGTGTCTATAATTCACCCCTCCACTTT
- 16 TRBJ2-2 - TRBV11-2 CASSLDSIQNTGELFF TGTGCCAGCAGCTTAGACAGTATTCAGAACACCGGGGAGCTGTTTTTT
- 15 TRBJ1-5 TRBD1 TRBV18 CASSLRGTGDQPQHF TGTGCCAGCTCGCTCCGAGGGACAGGGGATCAGCCCCAGCATTTT
- 15 TRBJ1-5 - TRBV7-8 CASSVNRDINQPQHF TGTGCCAGCAGCGTTAACCGGGACATCAATCAGCCCCAGCATTTT
once 12 TRBJ1-1 - TRBV18 CASKTGNTEAFF TGTGCCAGCAAAACAGGGAACACTGAAGCTTTCTTT
- 15 TRBJ1-2 TRBD1 TRBV3-1/TRBV3-2 CASSQKQGANYGYTF TGTGCCAGCAGCCAGAAGCAGGGGGCCAACTATGGCTACACCTTC
- 15 TRBJ2-3 TRBD2 TRBV5-4 CASSRNGGGGDTQYF TGTGCCAGCAGCCGCAATGGGGGGGGAGGTGATACGCAGTATTTT
once 17 TRBJ1-6 - TRBV21-1 CASSKSRGADYNSPLHF TGTGCCAGCAGCAAATCGCGGGGGGCAGATTATAATTCACCCCTCCACTTT
- 15 TRBJ1-4 - TRBV29-1 CSVYYRTSVEEKLFF TGCAGCGTTTACTACAGGACCTCCGTTGAAGAAAAACTGTTTTTT
- 15 TRBJ2-3 TRBD2 TRBV3-1/TRBV3-2 CASSQDPGRADTQYF TGTGCCAGCAGCCAAGACCCAGGGAGGGCAGATACGCAGTATTTT
- 19 TRBJ2-2 TRBD1 TRBV5-1 CASSLMALRTGNKAGELFF TGCGCCAGCAGCTTGATGGCCCTTCGGACAGGGAATAAGGCTGGGGAGCTGTTTTTT
- 10 TRBJ1-2 - TRBV6-1 CASSEVRRIF TGTGCCAGCAGTGAAGTTCGTAGAATCTTC
once 14 TRBJ2-5 TRBD2 TRBV5-6 CASSLMGGGETQYF TGTGCCAGCAGCTTGATGGGGGGGGGAGAGACCCAGTACTTC
once 14 TRBJ1-2 TRBD1 TRBV29-1 CSVEVGQGDYGYTF TGCAGCGTTGAGGTGGGACAGGGGGATTATGGCTACACCTTC
- 15 TRBJ2-3 - TRBV13 CASSLAGSATDTQYF TGTGCCAGCAGCTTAGCAGGTAGCGCCACAGATACGCAGTATTTT
few 11 TRBJ1-4 - TRBV30 CAWAGFEKLFF TGTGCCTGGGCGGGGTTCGAAAAACTGTTTTTT
- 16 TRBJ1-5 - TRBV2 CASSERGPGGNQPQHF TGTGCCAGCAGTGAACGCGGCCCCGGGGGCAATCAGCCCCAGCATTTT
- 15 TRBJ2-1 - TRBV3-1/TRBV3-2 CASSQGAATNPPQFF TGTGCCAGCAGCCAAGGGGCTGCGACCAACCCCCCCCAGTTCTTC
few 15 TRBJ2-2 - TRBV5-8 CASSLLRGDTGELFF TGTGCCAGCAGCCTACTCAGGGGGGACACCGGGGAGCTGTTTTTT
- 15 TRBJ1-2 - TRBV19 CASSTGVLANYGYTF TGTGCCAGTAGTACGGGAGTTCTAGCTAACTATGGCTACACCTTC
- 11 TRBJ1-1 - TRBV30 CAWSEVTEAFF TGTGCCTGGAGTGAGGTGACAGAGGCTTTCTTT
few 14 TRBJ2-7 TRBD1 TRBV7-9 CASSQQGSSYEQYF TGTGCCAGCAGCCAACAGGGGAGCTCCTACGAGCAGTACTTC
- 15 TRBJ1-6 TRBD1 TRBV19 CASKTGVSYNSPLHF TGTGCCAGCAAGACAGGGGTGTCCTATAATTCACCCCTCCACTTT
- 15 TRBJ2-5 - TRBV6-5 CASSLNPDNRETQYF TGTGCCAGCAGCCTTAACCCGGACAATCGGGAGACCCAGTACTTC
- 12 TRBJ2-5 TRBD2 TRBV14 CASSRDYETQYF TGTGCCAGCAGTCGGGACTACGAGACCCAGTACTTC
- 16 TRBJ1-2 TRBD1 TRBV10-3 CAISDSGAGQPYGYTF TGTGCCATCAGTGACTCCGGGGCGGGACAGCCCTATGGCTACACCTTC
- 15 TRBJ2-5 - TRBV28 CASSPPQGLGETQYF TGTGCCAGCAGTCCCCCCCAGGGATTGGGAGAGACCCAGTACTTC
- 14 TRBJ1-2 - TRBV7-3 CASSLSPRGYGYTF TGTGCCAGCAGCTTATCCCCCCGGGGGTATGGCTACACCTTC